The present T cell receptor beta chain was sequenced within a study of cytomegalovirus exposure and HLA in healthy donors. The CDR3 spans 17 residues. Trimming took off 2 bases at V and 1 base at J, with 16 bases between the two ends. Germline CDR1 and CDR2: SEHNR and FQNEAQ (reference sequence). Generated by immunoSEQ multiplex PCR, the TCRdb table keeps only in-frame clones and is missing some. The sample contains over 60,000 clones, 96% of which appear only once. The source of this sequence is a woman aged 18-30 years in good health and CMV-seropositive. The V and J genes are TRBV7-9 and TRBJ2-3; D is perhaps TRBD2 (5 bases). Material for sequencing was PBMCs. The CDR3 region has the DNA TGTGCCAGCAGCTTACCGGGGATGGGGATGGGCACAGATACGCAGTATTTT. Protein product: CASSLPGMGMGTDTQYF.